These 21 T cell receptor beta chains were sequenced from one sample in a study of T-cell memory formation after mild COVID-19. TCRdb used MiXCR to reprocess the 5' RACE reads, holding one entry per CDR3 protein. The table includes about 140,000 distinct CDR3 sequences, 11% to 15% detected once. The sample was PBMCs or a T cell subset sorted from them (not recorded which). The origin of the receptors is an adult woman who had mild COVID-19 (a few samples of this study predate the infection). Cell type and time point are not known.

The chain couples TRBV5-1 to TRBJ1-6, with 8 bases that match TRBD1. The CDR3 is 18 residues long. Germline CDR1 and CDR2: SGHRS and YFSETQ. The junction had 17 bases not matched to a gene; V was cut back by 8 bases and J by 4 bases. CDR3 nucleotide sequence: TGCGCCAGACTCGGGACAGGACTCTCTCCCAATTATAATTCACCCCTCCACTTT. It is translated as CARLGTGLSPNYNSPLHF. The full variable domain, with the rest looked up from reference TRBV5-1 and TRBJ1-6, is KAGVTQTPRYLIKTRGQQVTLSCSPISGHRSVSWYQQTPGQGLQFLFEYFSETQRNKGNFPGRFSGRQFSNSRSEMNVSTLELGDSALYLCARLGTGLSPNYNSPLHFGNGTRLTVT.

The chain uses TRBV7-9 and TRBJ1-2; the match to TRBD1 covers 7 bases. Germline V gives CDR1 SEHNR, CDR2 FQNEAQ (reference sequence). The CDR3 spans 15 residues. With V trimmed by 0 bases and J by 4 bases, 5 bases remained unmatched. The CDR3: CASSLAGDRTYGYTF. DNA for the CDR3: TGTGCCAGCAGCTTAGCCGGGGACAGAACCTATGGCTACACCTTC.

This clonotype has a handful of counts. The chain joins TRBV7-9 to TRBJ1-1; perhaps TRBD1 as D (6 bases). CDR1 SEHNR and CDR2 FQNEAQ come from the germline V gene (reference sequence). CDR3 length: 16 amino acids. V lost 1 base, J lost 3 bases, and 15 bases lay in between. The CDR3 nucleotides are TGTGCCAGCAGCTTAGACGACGGGGGCTCTTACACTGAAGCTTTCTTT. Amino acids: CASSLDDGGSYTEAFF.

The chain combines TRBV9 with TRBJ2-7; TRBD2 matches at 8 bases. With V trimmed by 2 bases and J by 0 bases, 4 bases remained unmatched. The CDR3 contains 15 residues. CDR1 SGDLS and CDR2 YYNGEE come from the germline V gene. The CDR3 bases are TGTGCCAGCAGCGTCGGACTAGCCCTCTCCTACGAGCAGTACTTC. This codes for CASSVGLALSYEQYF.

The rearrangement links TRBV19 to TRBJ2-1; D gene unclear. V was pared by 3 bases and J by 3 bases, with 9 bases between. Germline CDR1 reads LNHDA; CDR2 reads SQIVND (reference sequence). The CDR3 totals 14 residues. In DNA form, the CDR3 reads TGTGCCAGTAGTATCGTAGGATTCTACAATGAGCAGTTCTTC. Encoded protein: CASSIVGFYNEQFF. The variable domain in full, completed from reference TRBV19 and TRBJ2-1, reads DGGITQSPKYLFRKEGQNVTLSCEQNLNHDAMYWYRQDPGQGLRLIYYSQIVNDFQKGDIAEGYSVSREKKESFPLTVTSAQKNPTAFYLCASSIVGFYNEQFFGPGTRLTVL.

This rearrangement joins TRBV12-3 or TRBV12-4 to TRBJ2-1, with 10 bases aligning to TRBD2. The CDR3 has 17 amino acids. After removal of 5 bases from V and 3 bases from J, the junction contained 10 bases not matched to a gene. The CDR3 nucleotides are TGTGCCAGCAGTCCGCGACGATTAGCGGGAGGCTACAATGAGCAGTTCTTC. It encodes CASSPRRLAGGYNEQFF.

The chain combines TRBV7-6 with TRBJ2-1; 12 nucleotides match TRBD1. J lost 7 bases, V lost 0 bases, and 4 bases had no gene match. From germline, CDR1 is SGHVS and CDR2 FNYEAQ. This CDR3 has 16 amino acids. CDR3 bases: TGTGCCAGCAGCTTAGCGGGACAGGGGGCGCCTAATGAGCAGTTCTTC. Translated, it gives CASSLAGQGAPNEQFF.

CDR3 DNA: TGTGCCAGCAGTCCGTACGGAAGCACAGATACGCAGTATTTT. Translated: CASSPYGSTDTQYF. The J gene is TRBJ2-3, the V gene TRBV12-3 or TRBV12-4; D remains unclear. The CDR3 spans 14 residues. V was shortened by 5 bases and J by 0 bases, with 9 bases between the two germline ends.

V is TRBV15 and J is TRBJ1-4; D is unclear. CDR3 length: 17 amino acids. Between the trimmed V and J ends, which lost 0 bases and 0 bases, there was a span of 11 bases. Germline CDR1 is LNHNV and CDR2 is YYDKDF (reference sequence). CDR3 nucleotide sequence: TGTGCCACCAGCAGAGATGGCACCACGTCAACTAATGAAAAACTGTTTTTT. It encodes CATSRDGTTSTNEKLFF. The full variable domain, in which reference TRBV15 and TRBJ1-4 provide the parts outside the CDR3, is DAMVIQNPRYQVTQFGKPVTLSCSQTLNHNVMYWYQQKSSQAPKLLFHYYDKDFNNEADTPDNFQSRRPNTSFCFLDIRSPGLGDTAMYLCATSRDGTTSTNEKLFFGSGTQLSVL.

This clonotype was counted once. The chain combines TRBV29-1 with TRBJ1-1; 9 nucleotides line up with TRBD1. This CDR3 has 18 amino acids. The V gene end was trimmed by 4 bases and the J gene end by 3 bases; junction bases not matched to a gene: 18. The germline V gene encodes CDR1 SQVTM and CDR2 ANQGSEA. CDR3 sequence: CSVVNSDRGTRVYTEAFF. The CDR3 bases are TGCAGCGTTGTTAATAGCGACAGGGGGACCAGAGTTTACACTGAAGCTTTCTTT.

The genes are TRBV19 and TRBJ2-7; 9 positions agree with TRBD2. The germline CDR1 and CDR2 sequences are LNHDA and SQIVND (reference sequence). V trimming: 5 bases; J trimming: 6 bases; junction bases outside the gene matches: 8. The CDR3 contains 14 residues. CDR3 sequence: CASSPQGLASEQYF. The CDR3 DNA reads TGTGCCAGTAGTCCCCAGGGACTAGCCTCCGAGCAGTACTTC.

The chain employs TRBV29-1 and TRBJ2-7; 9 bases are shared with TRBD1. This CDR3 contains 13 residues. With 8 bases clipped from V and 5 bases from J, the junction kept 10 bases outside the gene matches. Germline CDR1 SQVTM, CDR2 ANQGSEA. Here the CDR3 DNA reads TGCAGCAGCGCGACAGGGGGTCTGGACGAGCAGTACTTC. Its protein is CSSATGGLDEQYF.

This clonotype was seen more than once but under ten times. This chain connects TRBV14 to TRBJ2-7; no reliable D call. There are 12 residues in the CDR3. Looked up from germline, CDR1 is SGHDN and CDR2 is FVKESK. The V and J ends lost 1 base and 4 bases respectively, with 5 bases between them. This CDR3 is CASSQVWYEQYF. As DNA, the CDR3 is TGTGCCAGCAGCCAAGTGTGGTACGAGCAGTACTTC.

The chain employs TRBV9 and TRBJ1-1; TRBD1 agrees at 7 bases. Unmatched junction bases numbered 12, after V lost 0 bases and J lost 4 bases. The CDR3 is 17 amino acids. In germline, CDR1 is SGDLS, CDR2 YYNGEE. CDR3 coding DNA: TGTGCCAGCAGCGTAGCCGCGACAGGGTTTATTGGCACTGAAGCTTTCTTT. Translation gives CASSVAATGFIGTEAFF.

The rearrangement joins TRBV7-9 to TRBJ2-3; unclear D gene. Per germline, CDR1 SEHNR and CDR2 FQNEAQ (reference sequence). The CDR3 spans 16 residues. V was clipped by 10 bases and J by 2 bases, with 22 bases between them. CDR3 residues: CATKLVKQGITDTQYF. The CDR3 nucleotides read TGTGCCACTAAACTCGTCAAACAAGGCATCACAGATACGCAGTATTTT. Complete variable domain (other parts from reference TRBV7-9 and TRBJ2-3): DTGVSQNPRHKITKRGQNVTFRCDPISEHNRLYWYRQTLGQGPEFLTYFQNEAQLEKSRLLSDRFSAERPKGSFSTLEIQRTEQGDSAMYLCATKLVKQGITDTQYFGPGTRLTVL.

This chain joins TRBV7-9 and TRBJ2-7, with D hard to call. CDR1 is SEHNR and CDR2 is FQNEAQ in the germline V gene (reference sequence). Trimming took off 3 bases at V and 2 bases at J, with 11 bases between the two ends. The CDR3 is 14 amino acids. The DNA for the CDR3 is TGTGCCAGCAGCTTTGGCCAGCGAGCCTACGAGCAGTACTTC. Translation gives CASSFGQRAYEQYF. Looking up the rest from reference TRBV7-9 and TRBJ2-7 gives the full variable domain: DTGVSQNPRHKITKRGQNVTFRCDPISEHNRLYWYRQTLGQGPEFLTYFQNEAQLEKSRLLSDRFSAERPKGSFSTLEIQRTEQGDSAMYLCASSFGQRAYEQYFGPGTRLTVT.

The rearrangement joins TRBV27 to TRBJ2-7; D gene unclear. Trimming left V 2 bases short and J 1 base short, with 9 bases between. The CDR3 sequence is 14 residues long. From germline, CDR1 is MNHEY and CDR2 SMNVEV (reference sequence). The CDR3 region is CASSLVPRSYEQYF. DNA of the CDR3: TGTGCCAGCAGTTTAGTTCCCAGGTCCTACGAGCAGTACTTC.

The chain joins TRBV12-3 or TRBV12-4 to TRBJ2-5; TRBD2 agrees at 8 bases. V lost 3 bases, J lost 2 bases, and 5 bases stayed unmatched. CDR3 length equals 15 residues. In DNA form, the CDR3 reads TGTGCCAGCAGTTTGTTCGGGGGGGTTCAAGAGACCCAGTACTTC. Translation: CASSLFGGVQETQYF.

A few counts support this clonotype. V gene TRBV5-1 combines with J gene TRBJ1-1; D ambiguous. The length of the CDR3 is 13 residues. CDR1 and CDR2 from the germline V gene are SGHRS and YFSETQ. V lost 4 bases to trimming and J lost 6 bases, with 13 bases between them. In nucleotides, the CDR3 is TGCGCCAGCAGCCCCCGGCTTGGGGCTGAAGCTTTCTTT. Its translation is CASSPRLGAEAFF. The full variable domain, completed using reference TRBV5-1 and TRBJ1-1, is KAGVTQTPRYLIKTRGQQVTLSCSPISGHRSVSWYQQTPGQGLQFLFEYFSETQRNKGNFPGRFSGRQFSNSRSEMNVSTLELGDSALYLCASSPRLGAEAFFGQGTRLTVV.

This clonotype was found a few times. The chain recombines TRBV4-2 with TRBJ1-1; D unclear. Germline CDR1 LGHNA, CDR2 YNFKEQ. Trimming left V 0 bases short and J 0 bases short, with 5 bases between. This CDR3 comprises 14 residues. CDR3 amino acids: CASSQEDLNTEAFF. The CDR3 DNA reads TGTGCCAGCAGCCAAGAAGACTTGAACACTGAAGCTTTCTTT.

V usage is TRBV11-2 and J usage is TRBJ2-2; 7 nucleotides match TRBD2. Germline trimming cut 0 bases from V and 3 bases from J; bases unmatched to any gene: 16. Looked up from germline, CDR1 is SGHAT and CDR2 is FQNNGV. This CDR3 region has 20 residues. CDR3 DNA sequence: TGTGCCAGCAGCTTAGATCTGACCCGTTGGGAGCGGGAATACACCGGGGAGCTGTTTTTT. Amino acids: CASSLDLTRWEREYTGELFF.